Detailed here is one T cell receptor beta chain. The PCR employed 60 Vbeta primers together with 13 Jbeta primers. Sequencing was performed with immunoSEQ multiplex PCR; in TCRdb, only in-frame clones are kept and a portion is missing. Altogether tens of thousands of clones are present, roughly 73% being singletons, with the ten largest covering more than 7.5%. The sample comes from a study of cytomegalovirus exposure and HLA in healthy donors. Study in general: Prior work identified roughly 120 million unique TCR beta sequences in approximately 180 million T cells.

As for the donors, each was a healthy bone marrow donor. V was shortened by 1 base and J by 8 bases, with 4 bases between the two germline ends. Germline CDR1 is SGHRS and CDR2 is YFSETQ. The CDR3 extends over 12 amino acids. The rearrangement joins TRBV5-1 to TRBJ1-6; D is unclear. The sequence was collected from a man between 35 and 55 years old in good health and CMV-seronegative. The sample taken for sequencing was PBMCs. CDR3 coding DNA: TGCGCCAGCAGCTTGAACTATTCACCCCTCCACTTT. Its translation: CASSLNYSPLHF.